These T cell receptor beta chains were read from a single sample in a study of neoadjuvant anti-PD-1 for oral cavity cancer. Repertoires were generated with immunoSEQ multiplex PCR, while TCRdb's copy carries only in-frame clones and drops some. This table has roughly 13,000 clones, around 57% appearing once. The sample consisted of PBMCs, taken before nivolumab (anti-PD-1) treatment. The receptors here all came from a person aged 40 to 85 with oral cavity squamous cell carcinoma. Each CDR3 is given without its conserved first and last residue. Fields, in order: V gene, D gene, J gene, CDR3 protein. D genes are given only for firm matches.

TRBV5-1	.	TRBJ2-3	ASSLGRAGSTDTQY
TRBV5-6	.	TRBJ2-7	ASSLLGPAVYEQY
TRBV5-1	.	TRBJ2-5	ASSLQGIQETQY
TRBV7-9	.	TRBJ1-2	ASSFRDTRYGYT
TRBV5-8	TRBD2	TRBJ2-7	ASGLGSGSHSDEQY
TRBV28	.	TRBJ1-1	ASSERNTEAF
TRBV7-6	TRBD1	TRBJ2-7	ASSLNRGSPYEQY
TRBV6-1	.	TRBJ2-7	ASSHSTGRDEQY
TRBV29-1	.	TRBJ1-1	SVEDRGTEAF
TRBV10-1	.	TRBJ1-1	ASSPYPSGTEAF
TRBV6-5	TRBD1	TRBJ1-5	ASSSDRGTQPQH
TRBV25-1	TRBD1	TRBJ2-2	ASNSPGTGGTGELF
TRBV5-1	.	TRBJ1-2	ASSLGEGRSGYGYT
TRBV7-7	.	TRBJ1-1	ASSRDLGTEAF
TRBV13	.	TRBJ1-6	ASSLGQGLQSPLH
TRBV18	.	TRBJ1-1	ASSPPISRGNTEAF
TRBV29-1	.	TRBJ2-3	SAAHGQLTDTQY
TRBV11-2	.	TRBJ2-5	ASSLGETQY
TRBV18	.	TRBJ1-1	ASSPHPGAESTEAF
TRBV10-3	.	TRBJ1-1	AISESSGVRELTEAF
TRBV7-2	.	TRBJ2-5	ASSPPGTQETQY
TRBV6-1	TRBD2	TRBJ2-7	ASEGSRAGEQY